Shown below are 28 T cell receptor beta chains from a single sample sequenced in a study of beta chain features in type 1 diabetes. Study conclusions and caveats: Type 1 diabetes patients had moderately but significantly shorter TCRB CDR3s in all four CD4+ subsets.

Their antigens remain unidentified. The isolated RNA, all of it, was reverse transcribed, so expressed TCRB transcripts were what got sequenced. TCRdb keeps only in-frame clones here, not all; method: immunoSEQ multiplex PCR. This table holds about 270,000 clones, 14% found once. Sequenced input: naive CD4+ T cells from blood. The source is a man between 25 and 39 years old with type 1 diabetes.

This chain joins TRBV29-1 and TRBJ2-1; 10 bases line up with TRBD2. V dropped 4 bases and J dropped 3; count of bases not matched to a gene: 3. Germline CDR1 SQVTM, CDR2 ANQGSEA. The CDR3 covers 14 residues. The CDR3 region has the DNA TGCAGCGTTGGGACTAGCGGTTACTACAATGAGCAGTTCTTC. Translating it yields CSVGTSGYYNEQFF.

This clone showed up just a few times. The gene calls are TRBV15 and TRBJ1-5; a possible D gene is TRBD1 (5 bases). CDR1 is LNHNV, CDR2 YYDKDF, per germline (reference sequence). This CDR3 region has 14 residues. V gave up 1 base and J gave up 6 bases, with 10 bases separating them. The CDR3 DNA follows: TGTGCCACCAGCAGAGCAGGGTCGGGTCAGCCCCAGCATTTT. Protein: CATSRAGSGQPQHF.

This clone turned up a few times. Additional DNA sequences in this sample encode the identical CDR3. The rearrangement joins TRBV9 to TRBJ2-2; 7 bases line up with TRBD2. CDR1 and CDR2 (germline): SGDLS, YYNGEE. Germline trimming cut 0 bases from V and 4 bases from J; bases unmatched to any gene: 3. This CDR3 contains 15 residues. Here the CDR3 reads CASSVAGRGTGELFF. As DNA, the CDR3 is TGTGCCAGCAGCGTAGCGGGGAGGGGCACCGGGGAGCTGTTTTTT.

This clone was seen a handful of times. The chain has TRBV7-8 and TRBJ2-2; 14 positions agree with TRBD2. The CDR3 is made up of 16 amino acids. Germline CDR1 is SGHVS and CDR2 is FQNEAQ. Losses at the gene ends were 4 bases for V and 6 bases for J; bases not matched to a gene: 4. CDR3 in amino acids: CASSSGTSGSPGELFF. The CDR3 DNA sequence: TGTGCCAGCAGCTCAGGGACTAGCGGGAGTCCCGGGGAGCTGTTTTTT. Full variable domain (outside the CDR3, taken from reference TRBV7-8 and TRBJ2-2): GAGVSQSPRYKVAKRGQDVALRCDPISGHVSLFWYQQALGQGPEFLTYFQNEAQLDKSGLPSDRFFAERPEGSVSTLKIQRTQQEDSAVYLCASSSGTSGSPGELFFGEGSRLTVL.

This clone was detected only a few times. V gene TRBV7-9 combines with J gene TRBJ1-1, with a possible D match to TRBD1 (5 bases). The CDR3 is made up of 13 amino acids. Trimming took 5 bases from V and 3 from J, leaving 10 bases between them. Germline lookup yields CDR1 SEHNR and CDR2 FQNEAQ (reference sequence). The CDR3 DNA sequence: TGTGCCAGCAGCACAGGAAGGGACACTGAAGCTTTCTTT. Amino acid sequence: CASSTGRDTEAFF.

The chain links TRBV15 to TRBJ2-3; TRBD2 agrees at 7 bases. This CDR3 has 15 residues. V was clipped by 5 bases and J by 8 bases; unmatched bases: 13. Germline V CDR1 and CDR2: LNHNV, YYDKDF (reference sequence). The CDR3 DNA reads as TGTGCCACCAGCTACGTCGGGGGAGGGGTCACTACGCAGTATTTT. The encoded protein is CATSYVGGGVTTQYF.

This clone was detected only a few times. The chain combines TRBV10-3 with TRBJ2-1; TRBD1 might be the D (5 bases). The V and J ends lost 7 bases and 5 bases respectively, with 15 bases between them. The V gene's germline CDR1 is ENHRY and CDR2 SYGVKD. The CDR3 consists of 14 residues. CDR3 amino acids: CAIKAQQGNNEQFF. The CDR3 region has the DNA TGTGCCATCAAAGCCCAGCAGGGAAACAATGAGCAGTTCTTC.

The chain joins TRBV9 to TRBJ1-1; perhaps TRBD1 as D (5 bases). V lost 1 base, J lost 1 base, and 11 bases lay in between. Germline-derived CDR1 and CDR2 are SGDLS and YYNGEE. CDR3 length: 15 residues. The CDR3 sequence: CASSVTDSQNTEAFF. The CDR3 DNA follows: TGTGCCAGCAGCGTAACAGACAGCCAGAACACTGAAGCTTTCTTT.

The chain joins TRBV4-2 to TRBJ2-7; D might be TRBD2 (5 bases). CDR1 LGHNA and CDR2 YNFKEQ come from the germline V gene. The CDR3 consists of 15 residues. With 3 bases removed from V and 2 bases from J, the gap between germline ends came to 14 bases. CDR3 sequence (DNA): TGTGCCAGCAGCCAGCTCTTAGCGAGAACCTACGAGCAGTACTTC. This translates into CASSQLLARTYEQYF.

This clone was detected a few times. The gene calls are TRBV25-1 and TRBJ2-1; D may be TRBD2 (6 bases). The V end lost 3 bases, the J end lost 8 bases, and 17 bases lay between the germline ends. This CDR3 contains 15 residues. Germline-derived CDR1 and CDR2 are MGHDK and SYGVNS. This CDR3 reads CASSERGLEVDEQFF. DNA for the CDR3: TGTGCCAGCAGTGAGCGGGGCCTCGAGGTCGATGAGCAGTTCTTC.

This clone was picked up a small number of times. The chain has TRBV19 and TRBJ2-7; D unclear. This CDR3 comprises 12 residues. Germline V gene data show CDR1 as LNHDA and CDR2 as SQIVND (reference sequence). V was pared by 1 base and J by 4 bases, with 5 bases between. CDR3 residues: CASSIAGYEQYF. CDR3 bases: TGTGCCAGTAGTATAGCAGGATACGAGCAGTACTTC.

This clone was observed a few times. This chain joins TRBV19 and TRBJ1-1; TRBD1 is a possible D gene (6 bases). The germline gives CDR1 LNHDA, CDR2 SQIVND (reference sequence). Trimming took off 6 bases at V and 6 bases at J, with 20 bases between the two ends. The length of the CDR3 is 15 residues. DNA of the CDR3: TGTGCCAGTAGCCTCTTGACAGGACATTTCGCTGAAGCTTTCTTT. It is translated as CASSLLTGHFAEAFF.

This clone has a handful of counts. The J gene is TRBJ2-1, the V gene TRBV18; no clear D. The V gene's germline CDR1 is KGHSH and CDR2 LQKENI. The CDR3 covers 12 residues. Between the trimmed V and J ends, which lost 6 bases and 8 bases, there was a span of 11 bases. CDR3 bases: TGTGCCAGCTCCACAATTCAGGATGAGCAGTTCTTC. This sequence encodes CASSTIQDEQFF.

The chain couples TRBV5-4 to TRBJ2-6, with 16 bases that match TRBD2. Germline V gene lookup returns CDR1 SGHNT and CDR2 YYREEE (reference sequence). Trimming cost V 0 bases and J 4 bases; bases outside gene matches: 4. CDR3 length: 19 residues. CDR3 sequence reads: CASSLVGLAGGRGANVLTF. The CDR3 DNA sequence: TGTGCCAGCAGCTTGGTGGGACTAGCGGGAGGGCGAGGGGCCAACGTCCTGACTTTC.

Here the CDR3 reads CASSSGDSQETQYF. The CDR3 nucleotides read TGTGCCAGCAGCTCAGGGGACAGCCAAGAGACCCAGTACTTC. V is TRBV7-2 and J is TRBJ2-5, with 7 nucleotides matching TRBD1. CDR3 size: 14 residues. Germline CDR1 SGHTA, CDR2 FQGNSA. J was trimmed by 1 base and V by 4 bases; bases with no gene match: 3.

The chain uses TRBV5-4 and TRBJ1-2; TRBD1 might be the D (5 bases). V was cut by 1 base and J by 4 bases, with 8 bases left in between. The germline V gene encodes CDR1 SGHNT and CDR2 YYREEE (reference sequence). This CDR3 contains 13 residues. This CDR3 reads CASSLTGVYGYTF. CDR3 in DNA: TGTGCCAGCAGCTTGACGGGGGTCTATGGCTACACCTTC.

V gene TRBV28 combines with J gene TRBJ2-5; D call uncertain. This CDR3 is 12 amino acids long. Germline lookup yields CDR1 MDHEN and CDR2 SYDVKM. V lost 6 bases, J lost 0 bases, and 5 bases lay in between. In DNA form, the CDR3 reads TGTGCCAGCAGGAGGAACCAAGAGACCCAGTACTTC. Its translation: CASRRNQETQYF.

The chain joins TRBV5-1 to TRBJ2-5, with 7 bases that match TRBD1. The CDR3 contains 16 residues. From germline, CDR1 is SGHRS and CDR2 YFSETQ. Germline trimming cut 6 bases from V and 1 base from J; bases unmatched to any gene: 12. The CDR3 nucleotides read TGCGCCAGCAACCCTAGACAGGGCATCTTCCAAGAGACCCAGTACTTC. It encodes CASNPRQGIFQETQYF.

This chain connects TRBV11-1 to TRBJ2-3, with a possible D match to TRBD2 (6 bases). V lost 5 bases, J lost 7 bases, and 13 bases lay in between. The CDR3 consists of 13 residues. Germline CDR1 SGHAT, CDR2 FQDESV (reference sequence). The CDR3 is CASSHGGSYTQYF. The CDR3 bases are TGTGCCAGCAGCCACGGGGGTAGCTATACGCAGTATTTT.

This clone was counted a few times. CDR3 in DNA: TGCAGTGCTAGAGGGGAGCGAGGCTACACCTTC. Encoded protein: CSARGERGYTF. This sequence joins TRBV20-1 and TRBJ1-2; D uncertain. Germline V gene lookup returns CDR1 DFQATT and CDR2 SNEGSKA (reference sequence). The CDR3 loop spans 11 amino acids. With 1 base removed from V and 8 bases from J, the gap between germline ends came to 8 bases.

This clone was detected only a few times. V gene TRBV18 combines with J gene TRBJ2-7; the match to TRBD2 covers 10 bases. The CDR3 loop spans 14 amino acids. Germline-derived CDR1 and CDR2 are KGHSH and LQKENI. The trim removed 3 bases at V and 3 bases at J, leaving 2 bases unmatched. In DNA, the CDR3 is TGTGCCAGCTCACCGGGACTAGCGAACTACGAGCAGTACTTC. It is translated as CASSPGLANYEQYF. Complete variable domain (other parts from reference TRBV18 and TRBJ2-7): NAGVMQNPRHLVRRRGQEARLRCSPMKGHSHVYWYRQLPEEGLKFMVYLQKENIIDESGMPKERFSAEFPKEGPSILRIQQVVRGDSAAYFCASSPGLANYEQYFGPGTRLTVT.

V usage is TRBV28 and J usage is TRBJ2-7; 7 bases line up with TRBD1. From germline, CDR1 is MDHEN and CDR2 SYDVKM. V lost 8 bases to trimming and J lost 4 bases; unmatched junction nucleotides: 11. The length of the CDR3 is 14 residues. The chain's CDR3 is CASLTGTDNYEQYF. The CDR3 bases are TGTGCCAGCTTAACCGGGACAGATAATTACGAGCAGTACTTC.

The chain uses TRBV19 and TRBJ2-2; possible D gene TRBD1, 6 bases. Germline V gene data show CDR1 as LNHDA and CDR2 as SQIVND (reference sequence). The CDR3 extends over 14 amino acids. Trimming removed 9 bases at V and 1 base at J, with 12 bases between. The CDR3 sequence: CARRFRGNTGELFF. The CDR3, as DNA: TGTGCCAGGCGTTTCAGGGGGAACACCGGGGAGCTGTTTTTT. Full variable domain (remainder filled in from reference TRBV19 and TRBJ2-2): DGGITQSPKYLFRKEGQNVTLSCEQNLNHDAMYWYRQDPGQGLRLIYYSQIVNDFQKGDIAEGYSVSREKKESFPLTVTSAQKNPTAFYLCARRFRGNTGELFFGEGSRLTVL.

This clone was observed a few times. The chain combines TRBV5-1 with TRBJ2-7; the match to TRBD1 covers 8 bases. The germline V gene encodes CDR1 SGHRS and CDR2 YFSETQ. V lost 3 bases to trimming and J lost 5 bases; unmatched junction nucleotides: 4. There are 13 residues in the CDR3. This CDR3 is CASSWKDRDEQYF. As DNA, the CDR3 is TGCGCCAGCAGCTGGAAGGACAGGGACGAGCAGTACTTC.

V gene TRBV29-1 combines with J gene TRBJ2-1; 10 positions match TRBD2. Germline lookup yields CDR1 SQVTM and CDR2 ANQGSEA. This CDR3 is 17 amino acids long. V shed 4 bases, J shed 2 bases, and the junction held 11 bases outside the gene matches. CDR3 DNA: TGCAGCGTTGTCCCCAGCGTCCTAGCGGGAGCCTACAATGAGCAGTTCTTC. Amino acid sequence: CSVVPSVLAGAYNEQFF.

The chain links TRBV5-4 to TRBJ2-1; maybe TRBD1 (5 bases). The V gene's germline CDR1 is SGHNT and CDR2 YYREEE (reference sequence). Trimming cost V 5 bases and J 3 bases, with 12 bases left between them. The CDR3 consists of 14 residues. The CDR3 DNA sequence: TGTGCCAGCAGGGATGACAGCCACTACAATGAGCAGTTCTTC. Translated: CASRDDSHYNEQFF.

The table lists this clone with a few counts. The chain combines TRBV9 with TRBJ2-3; 8 bases fit TRBD2. V lost 0 bases to trimming and J lost 10 bases; unmatched junction nucleotides: 13. CDR1 and CDR2 (germline): SGDLS, YYNGEE. The CDR3 sequence is 16 residues long. The CDR3 region has the DNA TGTGCCAGCAGCGTAGCGGGAGGGCCCTCTAAAGTCTCGCAGTATTTT. This sequence encodes CASSVAGGPSKVSQYF.

The gene calls are TRBV5-1 and TRBJ1-1; D may be TRBD1 (6 bases). Per germline, CDR1 SGHRS and CDR2 YFSETQ. Trimming stripped 3 bases from V and 0 bases from J, with 9 bases between. This CDR3 has 14 amino acids. DNA of the CDR3: TGCGCCAGCAGCTGGACAGTCTTGAACACTGAAGCTTTCTTT. Translating gives CASSWTVLNTEAFF. The full variable domain, in which reference TRBV5-1 and TRBJ1-1 provide the parts outside the CDR3, is KAGVTQTPRYLIKTRGQQVTLSCSPISGHRSVSWYQQTPGQGLQFLFEYFSETQRNKGNFPGRFSGRQFSNSRSEMNVSTLELGDSALYLCASSWTVLNTEAFFGQGTRLTVV.